This TCR beta chain was found in a study of T cell changes during pregnancy in multiple sclerosis. Profiling relied on immunoSEQ multiplex PCR, and the TCRdb table lists in-frame clones only, not all of them. The data contain under 95,000 clones, around nine tenths of them singletons. The CDR3 totals 12 residues. Per germline, CDR1 SGHNT and CDR2 YYREEE (reference sequence). The V end was cut by 1 base, the J end by 5 bases, with 6 bases between. The chain links TRBV5-4 to TRBJ2-5; D gene uncertain. This sample comprised CD4+ T cells from peripheral blood mononuclear cells, obtained before pregnancy. The TCR originated in a female donor with multiple sclerosis, enrolled in a pregnancy study. The CDR3 region has the DNA TGTGCCAGCAGCTTGTTTAGCGAGACCCAGTACTTC. Translating gives CASSLFSETQYF. Complete variable domain (other parts from reference TRBV5-4 and TRBJ2-5): ETGVTQSPTHLIKTRGQQVTLRCSSQSGHNTVSWYQQALGQGPQFIFQYYREEENGRGNFPPRFSGLQFPNYSSELNVNALELDDSALYLCASSLFSETQYFGPGTRLLVL.